The source of this TCR beta chain is a study of regulatory T cells in long-lasting Graves disease (dated by TCRdb to the early 2020s). About the full investigation: Antithyroid drugs had been taken for less than 3 months by newly diagnosed Graves' disease patients. The study took place in China and was registered as a clinical trial. Patients with persistent Graves' disease were compared with patients with newly diagnosed Graves' disease using TCR sequencing and RNA sequencing of peripheral blood. TCR sequencing covered around 13 persistent and some 20 newly diagnosed Graves' disease patients, about 35 samples in total.

Receptor amplification or capture employed multiplex PCR. Sequencer: Illumina HiSeq 4000. To build TCR beta libraries, CDR3 regions were amplified by Arm-PCR using iRepertoire HTBI primers. Gel purification was performed on PCR products prior to sequencing. In the source study's methods: Gene usage analysis of CDR3 amino acid clonotypes used the approximately 62 TRBV and fewer than 15 TRBJ segments found across samples. COPE and FqMerger were used to merge the filtered high-quality paired reads into contigs. BLAST was used to align contigs to IMGT TRBV, TRBD and TRBJ reference genes, and CDR3 was defined according to IMGT. Clonotypes above 0.1% frequency were classified as highly expanded clones. Shannon entropy was used to measure repertoire diversity, and the Gini coefficient was used to measure V-J evenness. Clonotypes shared by more than one individual were considered public. TCRdb cleaned the public reads at Q25 with fastp, built clones with MiXCR and kept in-frame beta chains. Rows are unified per CDR3 protein, each entry keeping the most common DNA and genes. The V and J calls reflect TCRdb's pipeline rather than the authors' work. Recorded for this sample are 520,000 or so distinct CDR3 sequences; more than 10% of them occurred a single time. The ten most abundant clones make up almost 9% of the sample.

The study at large found these results: Sequencing and analysis were limited to the TCR beta chain. Peripheral blood alone was examined, since thyroid tissue, which constituted the primary lesion, could not be accessed. A larger number of public clonotypes was shared among persistent patients (about 2,700) than among newly diagnosed patients (roughly 980). Compared with newly diagnosed patients, persistent Graves' disease patients had lower TCR Shannon entropy and fewer highly expanded clones, which suggests clonal expansion. The small sample size was acknowledged by the authors as a limitation that may reduce accuracy.

This clonotype was detected ten times or more. What antigen it recognizes has not been identified. No base qualities exist here, and no much larger clone lies one base off it. The time point label, as the study defines it: newly diagnosed GD, antithyroid drugs for less than 3 months. RNA was extracted from PBMCs in TRIzol for both TCR sequencing and RNA sequencing. Graves' disease was diagnosed according to American Thyroid Association guidelines. Patients were recruited from an endocrinology department in Xi'an, China. Each patient gave approximately 9 milliliters of peripheral blood, collected in an EDTA anticoagulant tube. PBMCs were isolated by Ficoll Paque Plus density gradient separation without further T cell sorting. An Agilent 2100 Bioanalyzer and agarose gel were used to check RNA quality, while a NanoDrop 2000 measured RNA concentration. The data were also submitted as part of a second study, on T cells in Graves' hyperthyroidism and ophthalmopathy. As described in the second report: Stable Graves' hyperthyroidism was defined as the absence of progression to ophthalmopathy over 18 months of follow-up. The hyperthyroidism patients were between 18 and 65 years old and newly diagnosed, with a disease duration of less than 2 months. Exclusion was applied to patients with uncontrolled infections, other autoimmune diseases, pregnancy or lactation. Diagnoses were based on clinical symptoms, serum thyroxine and TRAb, thyroid ultrasound and orbital computed tomography. The first round of RT-PCR for the TCR CDR3 was performed with the HTBI primer set and the Qiagen OneStep RT-PCR kit. Most expanded thyroid clonotypes (frequency above 0.001) were also detected in blood, suggesting blood repertoires may reflect thyroid immune responses. A 13 V-J signature model separated ophthalmopathy from stable hyperthyroidism, with about 88% sensitivity and roughly 81% specificity in cross-validation and 80%/75% in testing. In validation, the model predicted progression to ophthalmopathy a median of about 6.8 months before onset, with approximately 70% sensitivity and 72.22% specificity. To identify TCR V-J signatures that set the groups apart, the researchers used a discovery cohort of 100 patients, made up of under 45 with Graves' ophthalmopathy and 57 with stable Graves' hyperthyroidism. Prospective prediction of ophthalmopathy was tested in an independent validation cohort consisting of under 20 hyperthyroidism patients and around 16 patients who later progressed to ophthalmopathy. The approximately 100 discovery patients were divided at random into training and test sets in a 7:3 ratio. The study also compared thyroid tissue and blood T-cell repertoires from 6 or 7 Graves' hyperthyroidism patients. After sampling, hyperthyroidism patients received methimazole starting at 30 mg daily, and ophthalmopathy patients received high-dose intravenous methylprednisolone. A second multiplex PCR round built the libraries, followed by size selection and purification. The libraries were sequenced on an Illumina HiSeq2000 using paired-end 100 bp reads. Raw data were processed with SOAPnuke, discarding reads with adapters, uncalled bases, mean Phred below 15, or no exact constant-primer or identifier match. High-quality paired reads were merged using COPE v1.2.5, and each unique nucleotide sequence was defined as a clonotype. MiTCR v1.1 was used to align the clonotypes against IMGT TRBV, TRBD and TRBJ reference segments. The analysis was restricted to V-J combinations with a frequency above 0.0001, which together covered roughly 99% of the repertoires. A TCS score was defined as the ratio between F50 (clonal expansion) and ExV (chaos), using BLOSUM62-based TCRdist between CDR3 peptides within each V-J. Welch's t-statistics and random forest reduced roughly 530 V-J features to 13, which were used in a naive Bayes classifier (R e1071). No statistical method was used to set the sample size in advance, and investigators knew the group allocation. The paper describes TCR Vbeta CDR3 sequencing of 135 peripheral blood samples, made up of under 50 ophthalmopathy patients, approximately 76 hyperthyroidism patients and roughly 17 progressor patients.

This sample comprised peripheral blood mononuclear cells (PBMCs), obtained at new diagnosis, from a patient treated with antithyroid drugs. This TCR came from a woman in her 30s with Graves disease. Donor details come from another sample of the same person, matched by shared clones.

The CDR3 corresponds to CASSSAALYGTQYF. The DNA is TGTGCCAGCAGCTCCGCAGCGCTCTATGGGACCCAGTACTTC. The chain links TRBV7-2 with TRBJ2-5; no D gene is confidently identified. The trim is 4 bases for V and 7 bases for J, with a gap of 16 bases between the germline ends. Reading the germline V gene gives CDR1 SGHTA and CDR2 FQGNSA. The CDR3, cysteine through phenylalanine, is 14 amino acids long. This entry keeps only the CDR3 DNA: 42 bases, framed from base 1. The CDR3 plus the reference TRBV7-2 and TRBJ2-5 genes for the other parts give the full variable domain: GAGVSQSPSNKVTEKGKDVELRCDPISGHTALYWYRQSLGQGLEFLIYFQGNSAPDKSGLPSDRFSAERTGGSVSTLTIQRTQQEDSAVYLCASSSAALYGTQYFGPGTRLLVL.